These 31 T cell receptor beta chains share one sample of origin, sequenced in a study of shared clonotypes between healthy human individuals. Clones were read by immunoSEQ multiplex PCR, and TCRdb kept only the in-frame ones, dropping some. Among 630,000 or so clones listed, roughly 98% were seen once. CD8 cells regarded as naive lacked CD45RO, were positively chosen for CCR7, and omitted terminally differentiated effector memory CD45RA+ cells. Sequencing was performed on naive CD8+ T cells sorted from blood. The receptors derive from a man younger than 45 in good health.

The V and J genes are TRBV7-2 and TRBJ2-7; the D gene is possibly TRBD2 (6 bases). Germline values: CDR1 SGHTA, CDR2 FQGNSA. The CDR3 length is 15 residues. Trimming left V 1 base short and J 2 bases short, with 12 bases between. The CDR3 spells CASSLGIADTYEQYF. The CDR3 DNA is TGTGCCAGCAGCTTAGGGATAGCGGACACCTACGAGCAGTACTTC.

The chain combines TRBV29-1 with TRBJ2-2, with 11 positions matching TRBD2. Unmatched junction bases numbered 3, after V lost 6 bases and J lost 3 bases. CDR3 length: 14 amino acids. Germline lookup yields CDR1 SQVTM and CDR2 ANQGSEA. This CDR3 is CSVRTSGYTGELFF. The DNA for the CDR3 is TGCAGCGTCAGGACTAGCGGGTACACCGGGGAGCTGTTTTTT.

V and J are TRBV13 and TRBJ2-5, with D possibly TRBD1 on 5 matching bases. V was clipped by 4 bases and J by 3 bases, with 15 bases between them. Germline V gives CDR1 PRHDT, CDR2 FYEKMQ (reference sequence). This CDR3 has 15 residues. CDR3 residues: CASSSSDMPEETQYF. As DNA, the CDR3 is TGTGCCAGCAGCTCCTCGGACATGCCAGAAGAGACCCAGTACTTC.

The rearrangement joins TRBV7-2 to TRBJ2-5; the match to TRBD2 covers 13 bases. Trimming at V came to 7 bases and at J to 5 bases, leaving 4 bases not matched to a gene. The CDR3 has 14 amino acids. Germline loops: CDR1 SGHTA, CDR2 FQGNSA. In DNA form, the CDR3 reads TGTGCCAGCAACTCGGGACTAGCGGGGGAGACCCAGTACTTC. Translating gives CASNSGLAGETQYF.

This chain joins TRBV10-3 and TRBJ2-1, with 8 bases fitting TRBD2. V gave up 0 bases and J gave up 3 bases; unmatched junction bases: 4. This CDR3 has 16 amino acids. CDR1 ENHRY and CDR2 SYGVKD come from the germline V gene. The CDR3 here is CAISESGTSRYNEQFF. The CDR3 DNA follows: TGTGCCATCAGTGAGTCAGGGACTAGTCGCTACAATGAGCAGTTCTTC.

The V gene is TRBV7-6, the J gene TRBJ2-3, with 8 bases identical to TRBD2. V lost 3 bases, J lost 2 bases, and 4 bases stayed unmatched. The CDR3 consists of 15 residues. Germline V gene sequence: CDR1 SGHVS, CDR2 FNYEAQ. The CDR3 spells CASSLAGGFTDTQYF. The CDR3 DNA reads TGTGCCAGCAGCTTGGCGGGAGGATTCACAGATACGCAGTATTTT.

V and J are TRBV15 and TRBJ2-7; 7 nucleotides align to TRBD1. The CDR3 extends over 13 amino acids. V lost 6 bases and J lost 3; bases outside the gene matches: 5. Germline V CDR1 and CDR2: LNHNV, YYDKDF (reference sequence). The CDR3 loop reads CATRDRQNYEQYF. In nucleotides, the CDR3 is TGTGCCACCAGGGACAGGCAAAACTACGAGCAGTACTTC.

This sequence joins TRBV7-8 and TRBJ2-5; D ambiguous. Looked up from germline, CDR1 is SGHVS and CDR2 is FQNEAQ. V was shortened by 2 bases and J by 5 bases, with 6 bases between the two germline ends. This CDR3 is 12 amino acids long. The CDR3 spells CASSLLWETQYF. The CDR3 nucleotides are TGTGCCAGCAGCTTATTGTGGGAGACCCAGTACTTC.

This rearrangement joins TRBV5-1 to TRBJ2-1; D gene unclear. Trimming shortened V by 0 bases and J by 0 bases, and 10 bases separated the two germline ends. Germline V gene lookup returns CDR1 SGHRS and CDR2 YFSETQ. CDR3 length: 16 amino acids. The CDR3 loop reads CASSLDSFTSYNEQFF. CDR3 sequence (DNA): TGCGCCAGCAGCTTGGACAGCTTTACCTCCTACAATGAGCAGTTCTTC. Drawing the rest from reference TRBV5-1 and TRBJ2-1, the complete variable domain is KAGVTQTPRYLIKTRGQQVTLSCSPISGHRSVSWYQQTPGQGLQFLFEYFSETQRNKGNFPGRFSGRQFSNSRSEMNVSTLELGDSALYLCASSLDSFTSYNEQFFGPGTRLTVL.

The chain combines TRBV5-1 with TRBJ2-7, with D perhaps TRBD1 (6 bases). The CDR3 covers 14 residues. CDR1 is SGHRS and CDR2 is YFSETQ in the germline V gene. Trimming shortened V by 3 bases and J by 2 bases, and 12 bases separated the two germline ends. The DNA of the CDR3 is TGCGCCAGCAGCTCCGGGACACCACCCTACGAGCAGTACTTC. As protein: CASSSGTPPYEQYF.

This clone was seen only once. The V call is TRBV29-1, the J call TRBJ2-7, with D perhaps matching TRBD2 (6 bases). The CDR3 sequence is 14 residues long. V shed 6 bases and J shed 0 bases, with 15 bases lying between them. The V gene's germline CDR1 is SQVTM and CDR2 ANQGSEA. Here the CDR3 reads CSVQEGDSSYEQYF. The CDR3 bases are TGCAGCGTGCAGGAGGGAGACAGCTCCTACGAGCAGTACTTC.

The chain employs TRBV11-2 and TRBJ2-7; weak D call: TRBD2 (6 bases). The CDR3 totals 15 residues. V gave up 5 bases and J gave up 6 bases, with 20 bases separating them. The germline gives CDR1 SGHAT, CDR2 FQNNGV. The CDR3 loop is CASSNPEYGDSEQYF. In nucleotides, the CDR3 is TGTGCCAGCAGCAACCCGGAGTACGGGGACTCCGAGCAGTACTTC.

The rearrangement links TRBV5-4 to TRBJ1-2; 8 bases match TRBD1. CDR1 SGHNT and CDR2 YYREEE come from the germline V gene (reference sequence). The junction had 6 bases not matched to a gene; V was cut back by 0 bases and J by 8 bases. The CDR3 sequence is 14 residues long. The CDR3 bases are TGTGCCAGCAGCTTGGAACACAGGGGGAAGGGCTACACCTTC. It codes for CASSLEHRGKGYTF. The full variable domain, in which reference TRBV5-4 and TRBJ1-2 provide the parts outside the CDR3, is ETGVTQSPTHLIKTRGQQVTLRCSSQSGHNTVSWYQQALGQGPQFIFQYYREEENGRGNFPPRFSGLQFPNYSSELNVNALELDDSALYLCASSLEHRGKGYTFGSGTRLTVV.

The genes are TRBV11-2 and TRBJ2-7; D possibly uses TRBD1 or TRBD2 (6 bases each). This CDR3 has 14 residues. Trimming stripped 2 bases from V and 5 bases from J, with 13 bases between. Per germline, CDR1 SGHAT and CDR2 FQNNGV. The CDR3 region is CASSLSTGRHEQYF. In nucleotides, the CDR3 is TGTGCCAGCAGCTTATCCACAGGGAGGCACGAGCAGTACTTC.

V and J are TRBV18 and TRBJ1-2; D is ambiguous. V dropped 6 bases and J dropped 5 bases, with 7 bases sitting between them. The CDR3 extends over 11 amino acids. Germline CDR1 is KGHSH and CDR2 is LQKENI. CDR3 sequence reads: CASSTTYGYTF. The DNA of the CDR3 is TGTGCCAGCTCGACGACTTATGGCTACACCTTC.

A single count supports this clone. This sequence joins TRBV7-9 and TRBJ2-7; a weak D match, TRBD2 (6 bases). The ends were cut back, 5 bases at V and 0 bases at J, with 14 bases in the middle. Per germline, CDR1 SEHNR and CDR2 FQNEAQ (reference sequence). This CDR3 has 15 residues. In DNA, the CDR3 is TGTGCCAGCAGCCCCGGGGGACGGTCCTCCTACGAGCAGTACTTC. Translating gives CASSPGGRSSYEQYF.

The genes are TRBV27 and TRBJ2-3; D not certain. The V gene's germline CDR1 is MNHEY and CDR2 SMNVEV (reference sequence). The CDR3 length is 14 residues. V dropped 3 bases and J dropped 5 bases, with 12 bases sitting between them. The CDR3 reads CASSFLGPQDTQYF. CDR3 nucleotides: TGTGCCAGCAGTTTTCTTGGACCACAAGATACGCAGTATTTT.

Concerning this clone: The same CDR3 can be traced to other DNA sequences in this sample. This chain uses TRBV13 with TRBJ2-7; D unresolved. The germline V and J ends were trimmed by 0 bases and 0 bases, with 6 bases remaining between them. The CDR3 consists of 14 residues. From germline, CDR1 is PRHDT and CDR2 FYEKMQ (reference sequence). The CDR3 bases are TGTGCCAGCAGCTTAGGTCGCAGCTCCTACGAGCAGTACTTC. Translated, it gives CASSLGRSSYEQYF.

Points on this clone: A read error may account for a junction end that differs from germline. The gene calls are TRBV14 and TRBJ2-3; D gene uncertain. This CDR3 comprises 14 residues. Per germline, CDR1 SGHDN and CDR2 FVKESK. The chain's CDR3 is CASSQAIPADTQYF. DNA of the CDR3: TGTGCCAGCAGTCAAGCCATCCCAGCCGATACGCAGTATTTT.

The chain joins TRBV25-1 to TRBJ2-7; D remains unclear. Germline V lookup: CDR1 MGHDK, CDR2 SYGVNS. The CDR3 totals 14 residues. The V and J ends lost 0 bases and 6 bases respectively, with 12 bases between them. CDR3 bases: TGTGCCAGCAGTGAATATAACGCCCCTCTCGAGCAGTACTTC. This translates into CASSEYNAPLEQYF.

The chain couples TRBV28 to TRBJ2-7; D is unclear. Germline lookup yields CDR1 MDHEN and CDR2 SYDVKM. Deletions cut 5 bases from V and 2 bases from J, with 16 bases between. The CDR3 length is 15 residues. The CDR3 DNA follows: TGTGCCAGCAGTCCCTTTGCGGTGACAACCTACGAGCAGTACTTC. This gives the protein CASSPFAVTTYEQYF. Looking up the rest from reference TRBV28 and TRBJ2-7 gives the full variable domain: DVKVTQSSRYLVKRTGEKVFLECVQDMDHENMFWYRQDPGLGLRLIYFSYDVKMKEKGDIPEGYSVSREKKERFSLILESASTNQTSMYLCASSPFAVTTYEQYFGPGTRLTVT.

The CDR3 region has the DNA TGTGCCAGCAGTCCTTCCACAAACTACGAGCAGTACTTC. Translating it yields CASSPSTNYEQYF. This chain connects TRBV7-4 to TRBJ2-7; D gene unclear. CDR3 size: 13 residues. V gave up 6 bases and J gave up 3 bases, with 12 bases separating them. Germline V lookup: CDR1 SGHVT, CDR2 SQSDAQ.

The gene calls are TRBV5-1 and TRBJ2-7, with 7 bases lining up with TRBD2. Per germline, CDR1 SGHRS and CDR2 YFSETQ. The CDR3 covers 16 residues. V lost 3 bases, J lost 0 bases, and 9 bases stayed unmatched. The CDR3, as DNA: TGCGCCAGCAGCTCGGAGGTCCTAGCGGTCTCCTACGAGCAGTACTTC. Translating gives CASSSEVLAVSYEQYF. The whole variable domain, filled in from reference TRBV5-1 and TRBJ2-7, reads KAGVTQTPRYLIKTRGQQVTLSCSPISGHRSVSWYQQTPGQGLQFLFEYFSETQRNKGNFPGRFSGRQFSNSRSEMNVSTLELGDSALYLCASSSEVLAVSYEQYFGPGTRLTVT.

The chain carries TRBV7-9 and TRBJ2-7; TRBD2 is a possible D gene (6 bases). CDR1 is SEHNR and CDR2 is FQNEAQ in the germline V gene (reference sequence). Trimming pared 2 bases from V and 2 bases from J, leaving 16 bases between. This CDR3 is 16 amino acids long. The CDR3 DNA is TGTGCCAGCAGCTTAACCGGGGCAGGACTAACCTACGAGCAGTACTTC. Amino acid sequence: CASSLTGAGLTYEQYF.

The J gene is TRBJ2-2, the V gene TRBV5-1, with D hard to call. The germline V gene has CDR1 SGHRS and CDR2 YFSETQ. This CDR3 contains 14 residues. Deletions cut 1 base from V and 4 bases from J, with 8 bases between. The CDR3 coding sequence is TGCGCCAGCAGCTTGTGGGGTGTCACCGGGGAGCTGTTTTTT. Residues: CASSLWGVTGELFF.

This sequence joins TRBV11-2 and TRBJ2-1; D call uncertain. V was cut by 5 bases and J by 5 bases, with 13 bases left in between. Germline V gives CDR1 SGHAT, CDR2 FQNNGV. The CDR3 extends over 14 amino acids. The CDR3 DNA reads as TGTGCCAGCAGCCCCTTCGAAGATCACAATGAGCAGTTCTTC. Its translation: CASSPFEDHNEQFF. The full variable domain, completed using reference TRBV11-2 and TRBJ2-1, is EAGVAQSPRYKIIEKRQSVAFWCNPISGHATLYWYQQILGQGPKLLIQFQNNGVVDDSQLPKDRFSAERLKGVDSTLKIQPAKLEDSAVYLCASSPFEDHNEQFFGPGTRLTVL.

The rearrangement links TRBV7-8 to TRBJ2-1; 8 nucleotides line up with TRBD1. Germline trimming cut 5 bases from V and 3 bases from J; bases unmatched to any gene: 12. Germline loops: CDR1 SGHVS, CDR2 FQNEAQ. The CDR3 sequence is 17 residues long. CDR3 amino acids: CASSLGTGGLIYNEQFF. In nucleotides, the CDR3 is TGTGCCAGCAGCCTTGGGACAGGTGGTCTAATCTACAATGAGCAGTTCTTC. Complete variable domain (other parts from reference TRBV7-8 and TRBJ2-1): GAGVSQSPRYKVAKRGQDVALRCDPISGHVSLFWYQQALGQGPEFLTYFQNEAQLDKSGLPSDRFFAERPEGSVSTLKIQRTQQEDSAVYLCASSLGTGGLIYNEQFFGPGTRLTVL.

DNA for the CDR3: TGTGCCAGCAGCTTCGGGACTAGCGGGAGCACAGATACGCAGTATTTT. It yields the protein CASSFGTSGSTDTQYF. The V and J genes are TRBV5-4 and TRBJ2-3, with 12 bases fitting TRBD2. Germline-derived CDR1 and CDR2 are SGHNT and YYREEE (reference sequence). Trimming took 2 bases from V and 0 from J; bases not matched to a gene: 1. This CDR3 contains 16 residues.

This clone is a singleton in its sample. The rearrangement joins TRBV5-1 to TRBJ1-1, with TRBD1 identical over 10 bases. The germline V gene encodes CDR1 SGHRS and CDR2 YFSETQ. The ends lost 2 bases at V and 1 base at J; junction bases unmatched: 2. The CDR3 is 15 amino acids. CDR3: CASSFRDRGNTEAFF. For the CDR3, the DNA is TGCGCCAGCAGCTTCCGGGACAGGGGGAACACTGAAGCTTTCTTT.

The chain recombines TRBV5-4 with TRBJ2-3, with TRBD1 as a possible D gene (6 bases). The CDR3 covers 17 residues. V was pared by 3 bases and J by 4 bases, with 21 bases between. Per germline, CDR1 SGHNT and CDR2 YYREEE (reference sequence). The chain's CDR3 is CASSSTRGQQLADTQYF. The CDR3 coding sequence is TGTGCCAGCAGCTCGACCCGAGGACAGCAGTTGGCAGATACGCAGTATTTT.

V usage is TRBV4-1 and J usage is TRBJ2-1; D is unresolved. The CDR3 contains 13 residues. Per the germline V gene, CDR1 is MGHRA and CDR2 is YSYEKL. The V end was cut by 0 bases, the J end by 6 bases, with 6 bases between. CDR3 region: CASSQEGLNEQFF. The CDR3 nucleotides are TGCGCCAGCAGCCAAGAAGGGCTCAATGAGCAGTTCTTC.